This T cell receptor (beta chain) was identified in a study of shared clonotypes between healthy human individuals (dated by TCRdb to 2020 to 2022). For the wider study: The cohort comprised a couple of women and a few men aged 18 to 49 years. Between about 0.94 and 8.9 billion PBMCs per donor were obtained by leukapheresis. To estimate repertoire size and how much clonotypes are shared between individuals, the study performed deep sequencing of blood TCR repertoires from roughly five healthy adults. For each donor, CD4 naive and CD4 memory were each run on three plates, CD8 naive on two plates, and CD8 memory on one plate. Libraries were prepared and TCR repertoires were sequenced by different laboratories using diverse techniques, in order to increase sequencing depth and limit assay-specific biases.

Using the deep immunoSEQ assay, multiplex PCR amplified TCR CDR3 regions from genomic DNA. For each cell subset, the extracted genomic DNA was distributed evenly across all wells of several immunoSEQ 96-well plates, and each plate served as one replicate. For sorted subsets, roughly 200 ng of genomic DNA, equivalent to 25,000 to 30,000 T cell genomes, went into each replicate PCR. The purified libraries were quantified using a Qubit 3.0 fluorometer, sized with a Bioanalyzer 2100, and then quantified again using the KAPA Library Quantification kit. Every immunoSEQ 96-well plate was sequenced on a separate single-read 150-cycle Illumina NextSeq 550 flow cell. Per the source publication's procedure: The immunoSEQ output contained only junctional sequences without quality scores, so filtering could not match that applied to full-length reads. To assign V/J genes and CDR3, sequences were annotated using PyIR, a Python wrapper for IgBLAST v1.9, with IMGT germline references. Reads were filtered out if the reads had weak V/J assignments (E-value above 1e-6), no CDR3, stop codons, out-of-frame junctions, or ambiguous translated residues. A V3J clonotype was defined by an identical inferred V gene, J gene, and CDR3 amino acid sequence. Percentage overlap between repertoires was calculated by dividing the number of shared unique clonotypes by the size of the smaller repertoire. Richness of each repertoire was evaluated using RTK rarefaction, the Chao1 estimator, and Recon v2.1 estimates of unobserved clonotypes. For all TCRbeta clonotypes obtained by the gDNA method from a few donors, generation probabilities were computed with OLGA. Held by TCRdb, this immuneACCESS table contains in-frame sequences only and omits some clones. Under half of the omission traces to an unresolved V gene where checked; the cause of the rest is unknown. The V and J calls and the clone size are those of that table, but D and trimming were determined from the DNA. The table for this sample lists some 2,500,000 clones; 93% of them were counted only once. The top ten hold around 0.4% of the sample.

For CDR1 and CDR2, the germline V gene lists MDHEN and SYDVKM. Trimming removed 3 bases from V and 3 bases from J, leaving 7 bases between the germline ends. The CDR3 covers 13 residues, taking in both the cysteine and the phenylalanine. CDR3 DNA only is kept here, 39 bases in frame from base 1. Donors were healthy HIV-negative adults with no recently reported acute infections or vaccinations. Every donor was a Caucasian adult residing in Nashville, Tennessee, USA. Magnetic negative selection was used to enrich CD4+ T cells, after which naive cells were positively selected on CD45RA and the negative fraction became the memory subset. Blood was obtained by leukapheresis, after which PBMCs were separated by Ficoll-Histopaque density gradient centrifugation and cryopreserved in liquid nitrogen vapor phase. Analytical flow cytometry was used to check the purity and quantity of every magnetically sorted T cell population. Genomic DNA was isolated from every sorted fraction and measured by UV absorbance on a Nanodrop 2000c.

Study-level results and caveats: Only blood was sampled, and tissue TCR repertoires likely differ from those in blood. Higher generation probabilities were observed for clonotypes shared by all four sorted-subset donors than for non-shared clonotypes. Pairwise subsampling led to the expectation that sequencing depth would affect the degree of clonotype sharing among donors. Even with the large sequencing depth, rarefaction of the sorted-subset datasets indicated that sequencing was incomplete. Larger estimated clonotype richness was generally found for naive subsets than for memory subsets. When several donors were compared, the shared fraction of clonotypes was around 5% for naive CD4, over 3% for naive CD8, 2% to 2.5% for memory CD4, and about 0.36% for memory CD8. Because the study included only a small number of donors, the genetic and exposure-history diversity represented was limited.

On this clone: It has no known antigen specificity. Nothing much larger sits one base from this clone, and base qualities are not available. Distinct nucleotide sequences in the sample also encode this CDR3.

Sequencing was carried out using naive CD4+ T cells from PBMCs. The sample's cell subset or site, from its label and the paper: CD45RA+ positively selected. The origin of this receptor is a man in his late teens or twenties in good health. Some clones in this sample may be carry-over from other donors' samples. The chain uses TRBV28 and TRBJ2-3; the D gene remains uncertain. DNA sequence: TGTGCCAGCAGTTTGCCTGGGACAGATACGCAGTATTTT. Its translation is CASSLPGTDTQYF.